One and the same sample provided the 14 T cell receptor beta chains below, sequenced in a study of blood T cell repertoires in COVID-19. Method: immunoSEQ multiplex PCR; TCRdb's copy keeps in-frame clones and lacks some. Altogether hundreds of thousands of clones are present, 85% to 90% being singletons, with the ten largest covering 1.1%. Sample: PBMCs or T cells enriched from blood (not recorded which). The receptors were gathered from a man younger than 40 who had recovered from COVID-19.

The CDR3 DNA reads TGTGCCAGCAGCCCCGAACGGGGTTCGTCGCTAGCCATTCAGTACTTC. It encodes CASSPERGSSLAIQYF. The chain uses TRBV5-4 and TRBJ2-4; possible D gene TRBD2, 5 bases. The CDR3 runs to 16 residues. The germline gives CDR1 SGHNT, CDR2 YYREEE (reference sequence). Trimming cost V 4 bases and J 9 bases, with 23 bases left between them.

In nucleotides, the CDR3 is TGTGCCAGTGGGGGGGGCACTGACTATGGCTACACCTTC. This codes for CASGGGTDYGYTF. This rearrangement joins TRBV6-4 to TRBJ1-2; D is perhaps TRBD1 (6 bases). The CDR3 covers 13 residues. CDR1 is MRHNA and CDR2 is SNTAGT in the germline V gene. V was trimmed by 9 bases and J by 3 bases, leaving 14 bases between them.

This clone was observed a single time. The CDR3 protein is CASSLEADYNEQFF. CDR3 bases: TGCGCCAGCAGCTTGGAGGCGGATTACAATGAGCAGTTCTTC. The rearrangement links TRBV5-1 to TRBJ2-1; D unclear. The CDR3 length is 14 residues. The V gene's germline CDR1 is SGHRS and CDR2 YFSETQ. The V end was cut by 0 bases, the J end by 4 bases, with 8 bases between.

This chain uses TRBV5-6 with TRBJ1-2, with 7 positions matching TRBD1. With V trimmed by 0 bases and J by 4 bases, 3 bases remained unmatched. The CDR3 runs to 14 residues. Germline V gene lookup returns CDR1 SGHDT and CDR2 YYEEEE. The CDR3 nucleotides are TGTGCCAGCAGCTTGGGAACAGGGGTCTATGGCTACACCTTC. Translated: CASSLGTGVYGYTF.

This chain joins TRBV2 and TRBJ2-2, with TRBD1 as a possible D gene (6 bases). Trimming cost V 2 bases and J 0 bases, with 13 bases left between them. The CDR3 sequence is 17 residues long. The germline gives CDR1 SNHLY, CDR2 FYNNEI. The CDR3 here is CASSEPGVRTNTGELFF. The CDR3 bases are TGTGCCAGCAGTGAACCAGGGGTCAGGACGAACACCGGGGAGCTGTTTTTT.

The chain employs TRBV11-2 and TRBJ2-1; 10 bases are a match to TRBD2. The trim removed 2 bases at V and 4 bases at J, leaving 2 bases unmatched. CDR1 and CDR2 (germline): SGHAT, FQNNGV. The CDR3 length is 15 residues. CDR3 sequence (DNA): TGTGCCAGCAGCTTACTAGCGGGAGAGTACAATGAGCAGTTCTTC. Translated: CASSLLAGEYNEQFF.

The chain links TRBV19 to TRBJ2-6, with D unclear. Germline assignment: CDR1 LNHDA and CDR2 SQIVND (reference sequence). The CDR3 has 16 residues. Trimming stripped 3 bases from V and 0 bases from J, with 9 bases between. CDR3 protein: CASSILQNSGANVLTF. The CDR3 DNA follows: TGTGCCAGTAGTATCTTACAGAACTCTGGGGCCAACGTCCTGACTTTC.

The chain recombines TRBV4-1 with TRBJ2-7; no clear D gene. The CDR3 runs to 16 residues. Trimming left V 1 base short and J 2 bases short, with 15 bases between. The germline gives CDR1 MGHRA, CDR2 YSYEKL. CDR3 sequence reads: CASSQGLPPSTYEQYF. Here the CDR3 DNA reads TGCGCCAGCAGCCAAGGTCTCCCACCTTCTACCTACGAGCAGTACTTC.

Of note for this clone: This same CDR3 is encoded by further DNA sequences in the sample. The chain is built from TRBV5-1 and TRBJ1-1; maybe TRBD1 (6 bases). Germline V gives CDR1 SGHRS, CDR2 YFSETQ. The V end was cut by 3 bases, the J end by 0 bases, with 9 bases between. This CDR3 has 14 residues. The CDR3 protein is CASSSGHLNTEAFF. In DNA, the CDR3 is TGCGCCAGCAGCTCGGGACACCTGAACACTGAAGCTTTCTTT.

The rearrangement uses TRBV19 and TRBJ2-2; possible D gene TRBD1, 6 bases. CDR3 length equals 14 residues. The V and J ends lost 3 bases and 11 bases respectively, with 16 bases between them. Germline V CDR1 and CDR2: LNHDA, SQIVND (reference sequence). This CDR3 reads CASSIWGRGGELFF. The CDR3, as DNA: TGTGCCAGTAGTATCTGGGGCAGGGGTGGAGAGCTGTTTTTT.

The chain employs TRBV5-1 and TRBJ2-7, with D perhaps matching TRBD1 (7 bases). CDR3 length: 15 residues. Germline V CDR1 and CDR2: SGHRS, YFSETQ. Trimming took 6 bases from V and 6 from J, leaving 22 bases between them. CDR3 residues: CASKEGEGTGAEQYF. The CDR3 bases are TGCGCCAGCAAGGAGGGCGAGGGAACAGGGGCCGAGCAGTACTTC.

This clone was seen a single time. The V and J genes are TRBV13 and TRBJ1-6; D not certain. The V gene lost 8 bases and the J gene lost 9 bases, with 11 bases spanning the gap. This CDR3 spans 12 amino acids. Germline lookup yields CDR1 PRHDT and CDR2 FYEKMQ (reference sequence). CDR3 coding DNA: TGTGCCAGCGGGCAGGTGGGTTCACCCCTCCACTTT. Its translation is CASGQVGSPLHF.

The gene calls are TRBV28 and TRBJ2-3, with D perhaps TRBD1 (6 bases). Germline assignment: CDR1 MDHEN and CDR2 SYDVKM. The CDR3 has 15 residues. The V end lost 3 bases, the J end lost 2 bases, and 12 bases lay between the germline ends. The CDR3 loop is CASSFRGQYTDTQYF. The CDR3 nucleotides read TGTGCCAGCAGTTTTCGCGGACAGTACACAGATACGCAGTATTTT.

This clone was seen once. This sequence joins TRBV3-1 (or the pseudogene TRBV3-2) and TRBJ2-1, with D tentatively TRBD1 (6 bases). Trimming shortened V by 4 bases and J by 2 bases, and 12 bases separated the two germline ends. CDR1 is LGHDT, CDR2 YNNKEL, per germline (reference sequence). This CDR3 has 15 amino acids. DNA for the CDR3: TGTGCCAGCAGCCGAACGGACAGTACCTACAATGAGCAGTTCTTC. Encoded protein: CASSRTDSTYNEQFF.